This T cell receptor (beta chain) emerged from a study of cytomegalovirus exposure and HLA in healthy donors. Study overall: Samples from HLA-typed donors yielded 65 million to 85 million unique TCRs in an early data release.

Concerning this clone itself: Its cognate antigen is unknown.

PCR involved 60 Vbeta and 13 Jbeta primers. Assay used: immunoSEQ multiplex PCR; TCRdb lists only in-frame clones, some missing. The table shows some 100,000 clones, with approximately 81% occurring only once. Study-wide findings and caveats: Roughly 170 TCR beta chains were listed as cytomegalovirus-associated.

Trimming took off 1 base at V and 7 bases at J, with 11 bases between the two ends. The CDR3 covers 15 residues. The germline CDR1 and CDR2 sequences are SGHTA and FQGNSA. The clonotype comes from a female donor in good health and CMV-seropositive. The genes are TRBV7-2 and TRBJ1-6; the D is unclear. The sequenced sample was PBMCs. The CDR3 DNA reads TGTGCCAGCAGCTTAGTTGGAGCCGGGAATTCACCCCTCCACTTT. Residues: CASSLVGAGNSPLHF.